This TCR beta chain was documented in a study of T-cell memory formation after mild COVID-19. A single record per CDR3 protein comes from TCRdb applying MiXCR to the 5' RACE reads. The sample holds about 600,000 distinct CDR3 sequences, about 20% seen once. The CDR3 extends over 13 amino acids. V was clipped by 8 bases and J by 2 bases; unmatched bases: 6. Per the germline V gene, CDR1 is DFQATT and CDR2 is SNEGSKA (reference sequence). The V and J genes are TRBV20-1 and TRBJ1-2, with 9 nucleotides matching TRBD1. Sequencing was carried out using PBMCs or a T cell subset sorted from them (not recorded which). The receptor was derived from an adult woman who had mild COVID-19 (a few samples of this study predate the infection). Cell type and time point are not known. The CDR3 region is CSRAGQGNYGYTF. The DNA of the CDR3 is TGCAGTCGGGCGGGACAGGGAAACTATGGCTACACCTTC.